These 14 T cell receptor beta chains came from one sample sequenced in a study of blood T cell repertoires in COVID-19. Assay: immunoSEQ multiplex PCR; the TCRdb copy retains only in-frame clones and omits some. The table lists approximately 100,000 clones, around 80% of them singletons, with 5% to 7.5% in the top ten. The sample consisted of peripheral blood. Source of these receptors: a man older than 75 with COVID-19, enrolled during active disease.

The chain joins TRBV7-9 to TRBJ2-2; D is possibly TRBD2 (7 bases). The CDR3 sequence is 17 residues long. In germline, CDR1 is SEHNR, CDR2 FQNEAQ (reference sequence). V lost 1 base, J lost 4 bases, and 16 bases lay in between. The CDR3 DNA reads TGTGCCAGCAGCTTAGGGTTCCGGGGGGCCACCACCGGGGAGCTGTTTTTT. Translating it yields CASSLGFRGATTGELFF.

The sample holds many counts of this clone. The V gene is TRBV24-1, the J gene TRBJ2-1; 10 positions agree with TRBD2. The CDR3 has 17 residues. V lost 6 bases, J lost 0 bases, and 7 bases stayed unmatched. Germline CDR1 KGHDR, CDR2 SFDVKD. The CDR3 DNA reads as TGTGCCACCAGTTTATCTAGCGGGAGTTACTCCTACAATGAGCAGTTCTTC. Translated, it gives CATSLSSGSYSYNEQFF.

This sequence joins TRBV11-3 and TRBJ1-1; 9 positions match TRBD1. CDR1 and CDR2 (germline): SGHNT, YENEEA. CDR3 length: 13 amino acids. Losses at the gene ends were 8 bases for V and 4 bases for J; bases not matched to a gene: 5. CDR3 sequence reads: CASATGGGTEAFF. Written as DNA, the CDR3 is TGTGCCAGCGCAACAGGGGGCGGCACTGAAGCTTTCTTT.

CDR3 in amino acids: CASSLQGLARSTDTQYF. In DNA, the CDR3 is TGTGCCAGCAGTTTACAAGGGCTAGCGAGAAGCACAGATACGCAGTATTTT. This chain connects TRBV27 to TRBJ2-3; D may be TRBD2 (6 bases). Trimming pared 2 bases from V and 0 bases from J, leaving 15 bases between. The CDR3 runs to 17 residues. CDR1 MNHEY and CDR2 SMNVEV come from the germline V gene (reference sequence).

The J gene is TRBJ1-2, the V gene TRBV9; D possibly corresponds to TRBD1 (6 bases). The CDR3 spans 15 residues. Trimming pared 3 bases from V and 6 bases from J, leaving 18 bases between. Germline loops: CDR1 SGDLS, CDR2 YYNGEE. CDR3: CASSAQPGPGDGYTF. The CDR3 DNA reads TGTGCCAGCAGCGCACAGCCGGGGCCAGGGGATGGCTACACCTTC.

The V gene is TRBV18, the J gene TRBJ1-6; D is ambiguous. V was pared by 5 bases and J by 5 bases, with 16 bases between. The germline CDR1 and CDR2 sequences are KGHSH and LQKENI. The CDR3 totals 16 residues. The CDR3 DNA reads TGTGCCAGCTCAACAACCAACGGGTACGATAATTCACCCCTCCACTTT. It specifies CASSTTNGYDNSPLHF.

The CDR3 sequence is CASSIDLTSGPYNEQFF. The CDR3 region has the DNA TGTGCCAGTAGTATAGATCTCACTAGCGGGCCCTACAATGAGCAGTTCTTC. This sequence joins TRBV19 and TRBJ2-1, with 9 bases that match TRBD2. This CDR3 comprises 17 residues. Germline lookup yields CDR1 LNHDA and CDR2 SQIVND (reference sequence). The J segment lost 2 bases and the V segment lost 0 bases, leaving 5 bases of the junction unmatched.

The V call is TRBV27, the J call TRBJ1-2; TRBD1 matches at 7 bases. The CDR3 loop spans 16 amino acids. The junction had 11 bases not matched to a gene; V was cut back by 3 bases and J by 4 bases. Germline CDR1 MNHEY, CDR2 SMNVEV (reference sequence). The CDR3, as DNA: TGTGCCAGCAGTTTTACAGGGGCGATACCCTTCTATGGCTACACCTTC. Its translation: CASSFTGAIPFYGYTF.

The chain carries TRBV24-1 and TRBJ2-1; 7 bases match TRBD1. The junction had 2 bases not matched to a gene; V was cut back by 0 bases and J by 7 bases. CDR3 length: 14 amino acids. CDR1 KGHDR and CDR2 SFDVKD come from the germline V gene. The CDR3 DNA reads as TGTGCCACCAGTGATTTGCCGACAGGGAATGAGCAGTTCTTC. Translation: CATSDLPTGNEQFF.

The chain links TRBV9 to TRBJ2-1, with TRBD1 matching over 7 bases. The CDR3 is 15 amino acids. V lost 2 bases and J lost 9; bases outside the gene matches: 11. The germline gives CDR1 SGDLS, CDR2 YYNGEE. The CDR3 loop is CASSVSDRVSVEQFF. The CDR3 DNA reads as TGTGCCAGCAGCGTCTCTGACAGGGTATCAGTTGAGCAGTTCTTC.

This clone was found a few times. The rearrangement joins TRBV2 to TRBJ2-1, with 9 bases matching TRBD2. The germline gives CDR1 SNHLY, CDR2 FYNNEI. The V and J ends lost 4 bases and 8 bases, in that order; junction bases with no gene match: 15. CDR3 size: 17 residues. The CDR3 here is CASSVAGATPYFDEQFF. The CDR3 nucleotides read TGTGCCAGCAGTGTAGCGGGAGCCACTCCTTACTTCGATGAGCAGTTCTTC.

V gene TRBV11-2 combines with J gene TRBJ1-3; 9 bases align to TRBD1. The CDR3 consists of 15 residues. The V and J ends lost 3 bases and 7 bases, in that order; junction bases with no gene match: 7. The germline V gene encodes CDR1 SGHAT and CDR2 FQNNGV. The CDR3 reads CASSFETGGWNTIYF. For the CDR3, the DNA is TGTGCCAGCAGCTTCGAGACAGGGGGTTGGAACACCATATATTTT.

The genes are TRBV14 and TRBJ1-2, with TRBD1 as a possible D gene (6 bases). The CDR3 is 16 amino acids. The germline V and J ends were trimmed by 0 bases and 4 bases, with 15 bases remaining between them. Germline lookup yields CDR1 SGHDN and CDR2 FVKESK. CDR3 in DNA: TGTGCCAGCAGCCAAGAGTTTGGGGGCAGAAGCTATGGCTACACCTTC. It codes for CASSQEFGGRSYGYTF.

This sequence joins TRBV18 and TRBJ2-3; 7 bases are shared with TRBD1. The CDR3 spans 15 residues. Germline V gene sequence: CDR1 KGHSH, CDR2 LQKENI. V trimming: 3 bases; J trimming: 3 bases; junction bases outside the gene matches: 6. The CDR3 coding sequence is TGTGCCAGCTCACCTTTCACAGGGGTTACAGATACGCAGTATTTT. It yields the protein CASSPFTGVTDTQYF.